This passage covers 18 T cell receptor beta chains from one sample sequenced in a study of blood T cell repertoires in COVID-19 (dated by TCRdb to about 2020). The method was the immunoSEQ multiplex PCR assay. TCRdb took this table from immuneACCESS and kept in-frame rearrangements with V and J called. Such tables lack part of the clones; where checked against another copy, unresolved V genes explain under half of the gap, and the rest is unexplained. Within this sample are around 320,000 clones, with roughly 90% of them counted one time only. Clones ranked in the top ten supply approximately 2.9% of the sample. The material sequenced was PBMCs or T cells enriched from blood (not recorded which). Every receptor here comes from a woman aged 45-60 years who had been exposed to COVID-19.

In nucleotides, the CDR3 is TGTGCCACCAGTGAAAACGCAGGGGGCGCGGGCACAGATACGCAGTATTTT. Its translation is CATSENAGGAGTDTQYF. The chain carries TRBV24-1 and TRBJ2-3, with 8 bases lining up with TRBD1. CDR3 size: 17 residues. The germline gives CDR1 KGHDR, CDR2 SFDVKD. Trimming took 4 bases from V and 1 from J; bases not matched to a gene: 9.

This sequence joins TRBV30 and TRBJ1-4; D is possibly TRBD1 (5 bases). The CDR3 extends over 15 amino acids. CDR1 and CDR2 (germline): GTSNPN, SVGIG (reference sequence). Trimming cost V 8 bases and J 7 bases, with 23 bases left between them. CDR3 protein: CATHPEDSPGEKLFF. The CDR3 bases are TGTGCCACCCACCCCGAAGACAGTCCGGGTGAAAAACTGTTTTTT. Supplemented by reference TRBV30 and TRBJ1-4, the full variable domain reads SQTIHQWPATLVQPVGSPLSLECTVEGTSNPNLYWYRQAAGRGLQLLFYSVGIGQISSEVPQNLSASRPQDRQFILSSKKLLLSDSGFYLCATHPEDSPGEKLFFGSGTQLSVL.

The genes are TRBV5-1 and TRBJ1-6; possible D gene TRBD1, 6 bases. CDR3 length: 18 residues. The V end lost 0 bases, the J end lost 1 base, and 14 bases lay between the germline ends. The germline CDR1 and CDR2 sequences are SGHRS and YFSETQ. The CDR3 loop reads CASSLAWDTGSYNSPLHF. The CDR3 nucleotides are TGCGCCAGCAGCTTGGCCTGGGACACCGGTTCCTATAATTCACCCCTCCACTTT.

The V gene is TRBV6-2 or TRBV6-3, the J gene TRBJ1-2; 8 bases align to TRBD1. From germline, CDR1 is MNHEY and CDR2 SVGEGT. Germline trimming cut 5 bases from V and 5 bases from J; bases unmatched to any gene: 10. The CDR3 totals 15 residues. The CDR3 sequence is CASSAPGTGQYGYTF. For the CDR3, the DNA is TGTGCCAGCAGTGCCCCCGGGACAGGACAGTATGGCTACACCTTC.

This chain uses TRBV28 with TRBJ1-6; D remains ambiguous. CDR1 MDHEN and CDR2 SYDVKM come from the germline V gene. The CDR3 extends over 14 amino acids. Trimming took 3 bases from V and 10 from J, leaving 13 bases between them. DNA of the CDR3: TGTGCCAGCAGTTTTGCCAGGATGTTGTCACCCCTCCACTTT. Translation: CASSFARMLSPLHF. Full variable domain (missing parts from reference TRBV28 and TRBJ1-6): DVKVTQSSRYLVKRTGEKVFLECVQDMDHENMFWYRQDPGLGLRLIYFSYDVKMKEKGDIPEGYSVSREKKERFSLILESASTNQTSMYLCASSFARMLSPLHFGNGTRLTVT.

The V gene is TRBV7-2, the J gene TRBJ2-3; 11 nucleotides agree with TRBD2. Germline V lookup: CDR1 SGHTA, CDR2 FQGNSA. This CDR3 is built from 16 residues. The V gene end was trimmed by 1 base and the J gene end by 1 base; junction bases not matched to a gene: 1. This chain's CDR3 is CASSLELAGGTDTQYF. As DNA, the CDR3 is TGTGCCAGCAGCTTAGAACTAGCGGGGGGCACAGATACGCAGTATTTT. Full variable domain (missing parts from reference TRBV7-2 and TRBJ2-3): GAGVSQSPSNKVTEKGKDVELRCDPISGHTALYWYRQSLGQGLEFLIYFQGNSAPDKSGLPSDRFSAERTGGSVSTLTIQRTQQEDSAVYLCASSLELAGGTDTQYFGPGTRLTVL.

The chain employs TRBV28 and TRBJ1-5; no clear D. Germline lookup yields CDR1 MDHEN and CDR2 SYDVKM. The length of the CDR3 is 14 residues. V was trimmed by 5 bases and J by 11 bases, leaving 19 bases between them. The CDR3 sequence is CASSTPDWPRAQHF. DNA of the CDR3: TGTGCCAGCAGTACCCCTGATTGGCCGCGGGCCCAGCATTTT.

The chain recombines TRBV6-6 with TRBJ1-5; possibly TRBD1 for D (6 bases). The length of the CDR3 is 17 residues. The V end was cut by 5 bases, the J end by 0 bases, with 17 bases between. In germline, CDR1 is MNHNY, CDR2 SVGAGI (reference sequence). The CDR3 is CASSPRGTLDSNQPQHF. CDR3 DNA: TGTGCCAGCAGTCCGCGAGGGACACTAGATAGCAATCAGCCCCAGCATTTT.

V gene TRBV30 combines with J gene TRBJ2-1; a weak D match, TRBD2 (6 bases). Trimming cost V 2 bases and J 3 bases, with 17 bases left between them. This CDR3 is built from 16 residues. Germline V gene lookup returns CDR1 GTSNPN and CDR2 SVGIG (reference sequence). The CDR3 coding sequence is TGTGCCTGGAGTATACGCGGGGCCGTTATCTACAATGAGCAGTTCTTC. Residues: CAWSIRGAVIYNEQFF.

The rearrangement joins TRBV28 to TRBJ2-5; D is possibly TRBD1 (6 bases). Germline V gene data show CDR1 as MDHEN and CDR2 as SYDVKM. This CDR3 has 13 amino acids. V shed 10 bases and J shed 2 bases, with 14 bases lying between them. As DNA, the CDR3 is TGTGCCACCCGGGACACGATACAAGAGACCCAGTACTTC. Amino acid sequence: CATRDTIQETQYF.

This clone was observed a handful of times. This sequence joins TRBV11-2 and TRBJ2-1; 7 nucleotides match TRBD1. This CDR3 spans 16 amino acids. V gave up 6 bases and J gave up 3 bases; unmatched junction bases: 11. Germline CDR1 is SGHAT and CDR2 is FQNNGV. CDR3 sequence reads: CASRPLGTASYNEQFF. The CDR3, as DNA: TGTGCCAGCAGACCACTGGGGACAGCCAGCTACAATGAGCAGTTCTTC.

The rearrangement links TRBV4-1 to TRBJ2-3, with D possibly being TRBD2 (6 bases). Per germline, CDR1 MGHRA and CDR2 YSYEKL. CDR3 length: 16 residues. With 4 bases removed from V and 2 bases from J, the gap between germline ends came to 16 bases. This CDR3 is CASSPELAINTDTQYF. DNA for the CDR3: TGCGCCAGCAGCCCGGAACTAGCAATTAACACAGATACGCAGTATTTT.

This clone was seen only once. The V and J genes are TRBV28 and TRBJ2-7; tentative D call: TRBD2 (5 bases). This CDR3 is built from 15 residues. Looked up from germline, CDR1 is MDHEN and CDR2 is SYDVKM. The V and J ends lost 4 bases and 4 bases respectively, with 17 bases between them. The CDR3 DNA follows: TGTGCCAGCAGTTCCGTAGGAGGCTTACGATACGAGCAGTACTTC. Its translation is CASSSVGGLRYEQYF. The full variable domain, in which reference TRBV28 and TRBJ2-7 provide the parts outside the CDR3, is DVKVTQSSRYLVKRTGEKVFLECVQDMDHENMFWYRQDPGLGLRLIYFSYDVKMKEKGDIPEGYSVSREKKERFSLILESASTNQTSMYLCASSSVGGLRYEQYFGPGTRLTVT.

The chain has TRBV27 and TRBJ1-5; TRBD1 matches 8 bases. The CDR3 totals 13 residues. V lost 4 bases to trimming and J lost 5 bases; unmatched junction nucleotides: 1. CDR1 MNHEY and CDR2 SMNVEV come from the germline V gene (reference sequence). CDR3 amino acids: CASSYRGDQPQHF. As DNA, the CDR3 is TGTGCCAGCAGTTACAGGGGGGATCAGCCCCAGCATTTT.

The chain has TRBV14 and TRBJ1-2; D remains ambiguous. Germline V gene sequence: CDR1 SGHDN, CDR2 FVKESK. V lost 0 bases, J lost 8 bases, and 16 bases lay in between. The CDR3 loop spans 15 amino acids. In nucleotides, the CDR3 is TGTGCCAGCAGCCAAGATTCGTTACGGGGATCCGGCTACACCTTC. This translates into CASSQDSLRGSGYTF.

The CDR3 nucleotides read TGTGCCACCAGTGACCCCACCGGGACAACCCACAATGAGCAGTTCTTC. It is translated as CATSDPTGTTHNEQFF. The rearrangement links TRBV24-1 to TRBJ2-1, with D perhaps TRBD1 (6 bases). Trimming removed 4 bases from V and 5 bases from J, with 17 bases in between. The CDR3 covers 16 residues. From germline, CDR1 is KGHDR and CDR2 SFDVKD.

The chain recombines TRBV19 with TRBJ1-1; D is unclear. This CDR3 has 14 amino acids. V was shortened by 2 bases and J by 4 bases, with 11 bases between the two germline ends. Germline loops: CDR1 LNHDA, CDR2 SQIVND (reference sequence). The CDR3 is CASSIRTSGTEAFF. The CDR3 DNA is TGTGCCAGTAGTATAAGGACTTCTGGCACTGAAGCTTTCTTT.

This chain links TRBV18 with TRBJ1-1, with D perhaps matching TRBD1 (6 bases). The germline V gene has CDR1 KGHSH and CDR2 LQKENI. Trimming stripped 6 bases from V and 4 bases from J, with 27 bases between. The CDR3 length is 18 residues. CDR3 in amino acids: CASSRAGTMGGSPTEAFF. The CDR3 DNA reads TGTGCCAGCTCTCGAGCCGGGACAATGGGTGGTTCGCCCACTGAAGCTTTCTTT. Full variable domain (rest looked up from reference TRBV18 and TRBJ1-1): NAGVMQNPRHLVRRRGQEARLRCSPMKGHSHVYWYRQLPEEGLKFMVYLQKENIIDESGMPKERFSAEFPKEGPSILRIQQVVRGDSAAYFCASSRAGTMGGSPTEAFFGQGTRLTVV.